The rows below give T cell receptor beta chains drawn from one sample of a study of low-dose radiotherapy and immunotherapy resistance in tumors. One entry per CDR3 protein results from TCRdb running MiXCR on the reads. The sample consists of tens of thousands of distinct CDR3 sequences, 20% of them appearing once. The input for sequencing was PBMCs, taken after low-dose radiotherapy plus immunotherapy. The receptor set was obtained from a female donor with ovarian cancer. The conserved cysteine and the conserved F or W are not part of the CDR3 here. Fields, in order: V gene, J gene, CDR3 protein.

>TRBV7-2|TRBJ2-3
ASSPTGGGADTQY
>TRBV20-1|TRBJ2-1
SARDNHGAEQF
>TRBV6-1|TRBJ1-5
ASSEGGAKQH
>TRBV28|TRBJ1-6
ASSYWYRYNSPLH
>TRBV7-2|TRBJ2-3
ASSRMGLAGGFADTQY
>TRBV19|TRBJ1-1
ASSITGNRRYRGAGGTEAF
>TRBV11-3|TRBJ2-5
ASSFRTRYQETQY
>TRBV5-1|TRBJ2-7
ASNDIARDRSGEQY
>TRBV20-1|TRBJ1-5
SAGTVNSNQPQH
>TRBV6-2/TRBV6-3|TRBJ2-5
ASSEDPGRGTQY
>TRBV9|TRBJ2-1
ASSVAFGGGAYNEQF
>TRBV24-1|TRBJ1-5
ATSESGTGYQPQH
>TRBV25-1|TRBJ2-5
ASSGSTSGAETQY
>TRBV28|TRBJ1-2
ASSPGQSMGVYGYT
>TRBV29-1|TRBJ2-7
SGGQGLSYEQY
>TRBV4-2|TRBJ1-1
ASSQDQGDRGLF
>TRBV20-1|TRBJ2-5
SAPTAQETQY
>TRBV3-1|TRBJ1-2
ASSQENGIYGYT
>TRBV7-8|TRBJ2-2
ASTSLGGEGNTGELF
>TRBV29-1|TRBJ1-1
SVEEGGRAF